Described below is a single TCR beta chain sequence and its context. This entry is derived from a study of blood T cell repertoires in COVID-19. Study details: The United States, Italy and Spain provided the acute and convalescent COVID-19 samples. T cells, B-cell-depleted T cells, or PBMCs provided the cDNA or gDNA that served as material.

As originally analysed: Estimation of nucleated cell counts was performed using reference gene primer amplification. Data came from immunoSEQ multiplex PCR; TCRdb stores just in-frame clones and leaves some out. Clonal size and the V and J genes are those of that table, whereas D and trimming came from the DNA. The data show about 240,000 clones, about 85% seen once. The CDR3 is made up of 16 amino acids. CDR1 and CDR2 (germline): LNHDA, SQIVND (reference sequence). With 2 bases removed from V and 0 bases from J, the gap between germline ends came to 12 bases. The clonotype originates from a woman aged 55 to 70 with active or convalescent COVID-19. The V call is TRBV19, the J call TRBJ2-3; possible D gene TRBD2, 6 bases. Material for sequencing was peripheral blood. The DNA for the CDR3 is TGTGCCAGTAGTATATCGAGGGACTTGAGCACAGATACGCAGTATTTT. Translating it yields CASSISRDLSTDTQYF.